This T cell receptor (beta chain) was profiled in a study of regulatory T cells in long-lasting Graves disease. The time point: persistent/refractory GD, antithyroid drugs over 5 years with positive TRAb. TCR sequences were obtained from RNA taken from PBMCs. Graves' disease diagnosis followed American Thyroid Association guidelines. The ends were cut back, 1 base at V and 11 bases at J, with 15 bases in the middle. CDR3 size: 13 residues. CDR1 is GTSNPN and CDR2 is SVGIG in the germline V gene (reference sequence). Only a few counts were recorded for this clonotype. As yet, its antigen is unknown. Study-wide findings and caveats: Under persistent disease, TRBV28, TRBJ1-2 and TRBJ2-5 were used preferentially. Possibly, too few samples lowered accuracy.

Library construction for TCR beta used iRepertoire HTBI primers and Arm-PCR of CDR3 regions. One entry per CDR3 protein, called by TCRdb with MiXCR from the multiplex PCR reads. The repertoire holds around 430,000 distinct CDR3 sequences, with approximately 23% as singletons. The TCR comes from a female donor with Graves disease. The material sequenced was peripheral blood mononuclear cells (PBMCs), taken when the disease was refractory, from a patient treated with antithyroid drugs. This rearrangement joins TRBV30 to TRBJ1-5; D not resolved. Here the CDR3 DNA reads TGTGCCTGGAGTGACAACGGGCCGCCGGCCCAGCATTTT. Protein: CAWSDNGPPAQHF.